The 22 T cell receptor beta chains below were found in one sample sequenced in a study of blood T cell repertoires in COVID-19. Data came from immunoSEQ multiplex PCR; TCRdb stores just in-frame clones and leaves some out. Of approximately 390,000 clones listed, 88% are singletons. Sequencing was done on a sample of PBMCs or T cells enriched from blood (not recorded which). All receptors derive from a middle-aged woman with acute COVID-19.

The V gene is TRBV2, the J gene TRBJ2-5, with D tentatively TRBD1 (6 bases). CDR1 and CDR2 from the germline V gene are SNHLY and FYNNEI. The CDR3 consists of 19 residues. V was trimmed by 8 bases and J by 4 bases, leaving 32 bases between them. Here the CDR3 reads CASSPQNRDKPKEGETQYF. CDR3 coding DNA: TGTGCCAGCTCACCCCAAAACCGGGACAAACCTAAAGAAGGAGAGACCCAGTACTTC.

The CDR3 DNA sequence: TGTGCCAGCAGCCCTATTCACTATGGCTACACCTTC. This translates into CASSPIHYGYTF. The chain recombines TRBV7-4 with TRBJ1-2, with no clear D. The ends were cut back, 5 bases at V and 3 bases at J, with 7 bases in the middle. Germline V gene data show CDR1 as SGHVT and CDR2 as SQSDAQ. The CDR3 runs to 12 residues.

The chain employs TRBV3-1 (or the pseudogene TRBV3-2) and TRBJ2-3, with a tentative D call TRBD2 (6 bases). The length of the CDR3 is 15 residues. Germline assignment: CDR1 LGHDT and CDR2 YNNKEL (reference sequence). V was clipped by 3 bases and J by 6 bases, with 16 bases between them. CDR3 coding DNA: TGTGCCAGCAGCCACCCCGGGACTCCCTGGGATACGCAGTATTTT. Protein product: CASSHPGTPWDTQYF.

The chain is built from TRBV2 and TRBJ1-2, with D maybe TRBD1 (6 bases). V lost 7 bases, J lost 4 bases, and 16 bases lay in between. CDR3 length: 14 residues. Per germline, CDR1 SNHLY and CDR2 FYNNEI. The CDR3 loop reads CASTYVPDSYGYTF. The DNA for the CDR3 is TGTGCCAGCACCTACGTCCCGGACAGCTATGGCTACACCTTC.

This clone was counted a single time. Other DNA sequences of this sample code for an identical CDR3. CDR3 sequence reads: CASSIAGDEQYF. DNA for the CDR3: TGTGCCAGTAGTATAGCAGGGGACGAGCAGTACTTC. The rearrangement links TRBV19 to TRBJ2-7; tentatively, D is TRBD1 (6 bases). Trimming removed 1 base from V and 5 bases from J, with 6 bases in between. Germline-derived CDR1 and CDR2 are LNHDA and SQIVND (reference sequence). The CDR3 runs to 12 residues.

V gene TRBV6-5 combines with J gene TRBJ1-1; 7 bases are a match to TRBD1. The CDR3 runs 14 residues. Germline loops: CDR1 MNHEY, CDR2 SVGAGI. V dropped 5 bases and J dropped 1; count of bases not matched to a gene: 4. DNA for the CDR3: TGTGCCAGCAGTAAGGGACAGACGAACACTGAAGCTTTCTTT. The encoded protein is CASSKGQTNTEAFF.

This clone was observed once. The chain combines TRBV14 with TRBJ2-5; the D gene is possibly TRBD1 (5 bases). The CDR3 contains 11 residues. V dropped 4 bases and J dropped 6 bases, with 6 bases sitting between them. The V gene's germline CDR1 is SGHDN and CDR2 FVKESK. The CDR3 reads CASSPGQTQYF. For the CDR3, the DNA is TGTGCCAGCAGCCCAGGGCAGACCCAGTACTTC.

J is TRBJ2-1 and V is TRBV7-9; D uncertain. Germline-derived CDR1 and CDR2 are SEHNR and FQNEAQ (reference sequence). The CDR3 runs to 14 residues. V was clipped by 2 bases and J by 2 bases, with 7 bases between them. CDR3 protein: CASSLQDTYNEQFF. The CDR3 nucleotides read TGTGCCAGCAGCTTACAGGATACCTACAATGAGCAGTTCTTC.

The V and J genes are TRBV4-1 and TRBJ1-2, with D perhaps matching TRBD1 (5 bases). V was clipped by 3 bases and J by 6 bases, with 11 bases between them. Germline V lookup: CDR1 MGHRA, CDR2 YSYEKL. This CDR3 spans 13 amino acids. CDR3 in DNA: TGCGCCAGCAGCCATGGGACTCTTGATGGCTACACCTTC. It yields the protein CASSHGTLDGYTF.

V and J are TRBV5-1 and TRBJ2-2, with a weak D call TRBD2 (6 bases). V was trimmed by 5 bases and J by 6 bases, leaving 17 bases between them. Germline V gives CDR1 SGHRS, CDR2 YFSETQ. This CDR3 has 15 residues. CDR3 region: CASSTGPTGAGELFF. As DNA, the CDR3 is TGCGCCAGCAGTACGGGACCGACGGGGGCCGGGGAGCTGTTTTTT.

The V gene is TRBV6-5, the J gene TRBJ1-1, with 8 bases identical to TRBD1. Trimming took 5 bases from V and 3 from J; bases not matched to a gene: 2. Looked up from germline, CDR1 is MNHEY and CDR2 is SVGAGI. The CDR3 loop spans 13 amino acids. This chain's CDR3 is CASSLTGDTEAFF. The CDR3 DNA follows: TGTGCCAGCAGTCTGACAGGGGACACTGAAGCTTTCTTT.

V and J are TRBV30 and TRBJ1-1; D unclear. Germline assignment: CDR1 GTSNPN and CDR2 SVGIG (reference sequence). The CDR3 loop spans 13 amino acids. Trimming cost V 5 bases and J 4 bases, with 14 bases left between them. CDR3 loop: CAWDTAEGTEAFF. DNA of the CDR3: TGTGCCTGGGACACGGCCGAGGGCACTGAAGCTTTCTTT.

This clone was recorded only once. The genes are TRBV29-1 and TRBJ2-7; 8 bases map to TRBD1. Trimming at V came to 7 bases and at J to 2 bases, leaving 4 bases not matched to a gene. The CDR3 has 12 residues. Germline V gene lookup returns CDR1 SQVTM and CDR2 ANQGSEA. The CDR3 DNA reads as TGCAGCGCTGAGGGACAGGCCTACGAGCAGTACTTC. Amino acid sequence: CSAEGQAYEQYF.

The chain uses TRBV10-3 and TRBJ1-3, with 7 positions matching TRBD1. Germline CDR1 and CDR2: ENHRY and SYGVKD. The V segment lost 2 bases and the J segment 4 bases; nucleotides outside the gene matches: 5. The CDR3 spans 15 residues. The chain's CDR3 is CAISERTGPGNTIYF. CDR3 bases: TGTGCCATCAGTGAGAGGACAGGTCCGGGAAACACCATATATTTT.

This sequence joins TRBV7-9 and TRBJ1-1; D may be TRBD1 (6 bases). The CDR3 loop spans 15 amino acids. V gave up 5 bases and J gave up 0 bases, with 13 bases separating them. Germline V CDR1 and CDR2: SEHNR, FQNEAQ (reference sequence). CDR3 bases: TGTGCCAGCAGCGGTACCGGGACAATGAACACTGAAGCTTTCTTT. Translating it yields CASSGTGTMNTEAFF.

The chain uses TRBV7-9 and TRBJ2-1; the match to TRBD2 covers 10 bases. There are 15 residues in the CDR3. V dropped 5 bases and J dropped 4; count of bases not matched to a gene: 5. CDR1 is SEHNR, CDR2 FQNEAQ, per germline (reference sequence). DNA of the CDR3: TGTGCCAGCAGCCAGACTAGCGGGTTTTACAATGAGCAGTTCTTC. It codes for CASSQTSGFYNEQFF.

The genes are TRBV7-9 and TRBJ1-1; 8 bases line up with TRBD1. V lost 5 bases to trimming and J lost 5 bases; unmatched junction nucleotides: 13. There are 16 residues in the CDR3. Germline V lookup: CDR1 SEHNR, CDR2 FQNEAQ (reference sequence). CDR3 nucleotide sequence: TGTGCCAGCAGCGGATCATCAGGGGGCGGAAGGACTGAAGCTTTCTTT. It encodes CASSGSSGGGRTEAFF.

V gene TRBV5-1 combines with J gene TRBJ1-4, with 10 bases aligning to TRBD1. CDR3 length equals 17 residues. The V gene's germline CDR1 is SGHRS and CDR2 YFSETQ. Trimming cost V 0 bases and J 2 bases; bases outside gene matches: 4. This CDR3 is CASSLGDRGPTNEKLFF. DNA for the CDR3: TGCGCCAGCAGCTTGGGCGACAGGGGGCCCACTAATGAAAAACTGTTTTTT.

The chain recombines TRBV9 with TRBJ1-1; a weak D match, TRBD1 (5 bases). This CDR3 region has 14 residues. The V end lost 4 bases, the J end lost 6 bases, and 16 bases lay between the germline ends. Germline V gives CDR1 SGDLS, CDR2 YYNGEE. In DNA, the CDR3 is TGTGCCAGCAGCCCCGGATGGGGGGGTCCTGAAGCTTTCTTT. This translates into CASSPGWGGPEAFF. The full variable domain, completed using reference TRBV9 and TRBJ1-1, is DSGVTQTPKHLITATGQRVTLRCSPRSGDLSVYWYQQSLDQGLQFLIQYYNGEERAKGNILERFSAQQFPDLHSELNLSSLELGDSALYFCASSPGWGGPEAFFGQGTRLTVV.

The CDR3 coding sequence is TGTGCCAGCAGTTCAATGGCAGGAGGGGAGCTGTTTTTT. Its protein is CASSSMAGGELFF. The chain is built from TRBV6-4 and TRBJ2-2; no definite D call. Germline CDR1 MRHNA, CDR2 SNTAGT. V was shortened by 5 bases and J by 8 bases, with 12 bases between the two germline ends. The CDR3 sequence is 13 residues long.

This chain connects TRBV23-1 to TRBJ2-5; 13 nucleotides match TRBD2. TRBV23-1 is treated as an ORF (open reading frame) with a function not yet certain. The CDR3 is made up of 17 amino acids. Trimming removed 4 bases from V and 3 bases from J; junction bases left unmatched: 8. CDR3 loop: CASSPLGLAGAEETQYF. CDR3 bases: TGCGCCAGCAGTCCCTTAGGACTAGCGGGGGCCGAAGAGACCCAGTACTTC.

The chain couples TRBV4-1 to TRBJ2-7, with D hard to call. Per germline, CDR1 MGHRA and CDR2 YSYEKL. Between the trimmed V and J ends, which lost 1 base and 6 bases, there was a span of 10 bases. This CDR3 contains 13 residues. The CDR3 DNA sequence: TGCGCCAGCAGCCAAGTTGGTGGCAGCGAGCAGTACTTC. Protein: CASSQVGGSEQYF.